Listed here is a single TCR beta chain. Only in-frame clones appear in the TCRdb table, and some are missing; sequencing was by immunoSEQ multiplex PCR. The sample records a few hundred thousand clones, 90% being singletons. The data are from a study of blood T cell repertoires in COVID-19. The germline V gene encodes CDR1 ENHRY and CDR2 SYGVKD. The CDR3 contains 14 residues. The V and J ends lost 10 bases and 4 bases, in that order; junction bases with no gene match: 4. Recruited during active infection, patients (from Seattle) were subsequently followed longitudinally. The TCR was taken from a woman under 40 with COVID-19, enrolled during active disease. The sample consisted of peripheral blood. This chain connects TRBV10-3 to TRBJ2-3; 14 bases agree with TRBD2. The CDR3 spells CATGLAGAPDTQYF. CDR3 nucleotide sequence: TGTGCCACGGGACTAGCGGGAGCCCCAGATACGCAGTATTTT.